This note documents a single T cell receptor beta chain sequence. This record belongs to a study of blood T cell repertoires in COVID-19. Assay used: immunoSEQ multiplex PCR; TCRdb lists only in-frame clones, some missing. The repertoire consists of about 93,000 clones, with about 80% occurring once and the leading ten covering roughly 15%. CDR1 and CDR2 (germline): SGHVS, FQNEAQ. This CDR3 region has 16 residues. After removal of 0 bases from V and 9 bases from J, the junction contained 10 bases not matched to a gene. Sequences were obtained from peripheral blood. This TCR came from a human donor in a cohort sampled during active COVID-19. The chain has TRBV7-8 and TRBJ2-1; 8 bases are shared with TRBD2. Here the CDR3 DNA reads TGTGCCAGCAGCTTAGCAGCAGCGGGGGCTATGGGTGAGCAGTTCTTC. It translates to CASSLAAAGAMGEQFF.